The entry below gives a single T cell receptor beta chain sequence along with its context. The assay was immunoSEQ multiplex PCR, and TCRdb's table has in-frame clones only and misses some. Of 110,000 to 150,000 clones in the sample, approximately 85% were seen once. The CDR3 length is 15 residues. CDR1 is LNHDA and CDR2 is SQIVND in the germline V gene (reference sequence). Trimming took 7 bases from V and 8 from J, leaving 20 bases between them. These data are taken from a study of T cell responses to AZD1222 COVID-19 vaccine. V gene TRBV19 combines with J gene TRBJ1-4; D is possibly TRBD1 (6 bases). Sequenced here: peripheral blood, sampled on day 0 of AZD1222 vaccination. The receptor comes from an adult in good health. CDR3 sequence: CASTAGWGAGEKLFF. CDR3 nucleotide sequence: TGTGCCAGTACCGCGGGTTGGGGGGCAGGGGAAAAACTGTTTTTT.